This paragraph covers one T cell receptor beta chain sequence. Its cognate antigen is unknown. In the same sample, other DNA sequences code for this CDR3. Trimming took off 0 bases at V and 3 bases at J, with 6 bases between the two ends. The CDR3 loop spans 12 amino acids. Germline CDR1 is GTSNPN and CDR2 is SVGIG (reference sequence). The data belong to a study of Ad26.COV2.S vaccination and SARS-CoV-2 variants. This table comes from immunoSEQ multiplex PCR, and its TCRdb copy is limited to in-frame clones, with some not included. The repertoire consists of a few hundred thousand clones, with 80% to 95% occurring once and the leading ten covering around 1.7%. Regarding the study as a whole: Total T cell responses may have been underestimated by the TCR breadth and depth analyses. Vaccine recipients posted higher spike-specific TCR breadth than their placebo counterparts. Recipients of either vaccine or placebo displayed similar breadth of non-spike TCRs.

Treatment indicated: roughly 18 received Ad26.COV2.S at low or high dose, single or two shots; 5 received placebo; per-sample allocation not given. Day 63 after the first vaccine or placebo injection was the time point for sampling. Expression of Wuhan-strain SARS-CoV-2 spike came from the Ad26 vector that formed the vaccine. V and J are TRBV30 and TRBJ2-7; no firm D call. The source is a person aged 18-65 years who received the Ad26.COV2.S COVID-19 vaccine or a placebo. Sequencing used peripheral blood, obtained in a trial of Ad26.COV2.S vaccine versus placebo. CDR3 nucleotide sequence: TGTGCCTGGAGTGTATTAGGCTACGAGCAGTACTTC. Translating it yields CAWSVLGYEQYF.